This is a list of T cell receptor beta chains from one sample in a study of blood T cell repertoires in COVID-19. Profiled with immunoSEQ multiplex PCR; TCRdb holds only in-frame clones, not every one. The sample consists of 200,000 to 250,000 clones, approximately 81% of them appearing once. The sequenced material came from peripheral blood. All receptors derive from a man aged 40-49 years with acute or convalescent COVID-19. Each CDR3 is given with its conserved first and last residue. D genes are given only for firm matches. Clone size, where shown, is once, few, many, or a class for clones that have expanded.

-	TRBV24-1	-	TRBJ2-5	CATSAGWEETQYF	TGTGCCACCAGTGCGGGTTGGGAAGAGACCCAGTACTTC
-	TRBV10-3	TRBD1	TRBJ2-2	CAISESGTGTGELFF	TGTGCCATCAGTGAGAGTGGGACAGGGACCGGGGAGCTGTTTTTT
-	TRBV2	-	TRBJ1-5	CASSRDNYQPQHF	TGTGCCAGCAGCCGGGACAATTATCAGCCCCAGCATTTT
-	TRBV10-3	-	TRBJ1-1	CATDQGGTEAFF	TGTGCCACCGACCAGGGTGGCACTGAAGCTTTCTTT
few	TRBV2	TRBD1	TRBJ1-3	CASRQGLSGNTIYF	TGTGCCAGCAGACAGGGGCTCTCTGGAAACACCATATATTTT
-	TRBV7-6	-	TRBJ2-6	CATLGVAGGANVLTF	TGTGCCACTCTAGGGGTGGCCGGGGGGGCCAACGTCCTGACTTTC
-	TRBV7-9	TRBD1	TRBJ1-5	CASSLGTGRVDQPQHF	TGTGCCAGCAGCTTAGGGACAGGGAGGGTCGATCAGCCCCAGCATTTT
-	TRBV29-1	-	TRBJ1-1	CSVDKVGGANTEAFF	TGCAGCGTTGATAAGGTGGGAGGGGCGAACACTGAAGCTTTCTTT
-	TRBV12-3/TRBV12-4	-	TRBJ2-7	CASSLGVEQYF	TGTGCCAGCAGTTTGGGCGTAGAGCAGTACTTC
-	TRBV19	-	TRBJ2-3	CASRDLGGAGDTQYF	TGTGCCAGTAGGGACCTTGGGGGGGCGGGAGATACGCAGTATTTT
-	TRBV30	TRBD2	TRBJ2-1	CAWGRGGPNEQFF	TGTGCCTGGGGACGCGGGGGGCCCAATGAGCAGTTCTTC
-	TRBV4-1	TRBD1	TRBJ2-5	CASSQTERQGMETQYF	TGCGCCAGCAGCCAAACTGAGAGACAGGGGATGGAGACCCAGTACTTC
-	TRBV7-7	TRBD2	TRBJ2-1	CASSLRGVDEQFF	TGTGCTAGCAGCTTACGGGGGGTGGATGAGCAGTTCTTC
-	TRBV4-3	-	TRBJ1-5	CASSQSLNQPQHF	TGCGCCAGCAGCCAGTCTTTGAATCAGCCCCAGCATTTT
-	TRBV2	TRBD1	TRBJ1-2	CASRGQGDLYGYTF	TGTGCCAGCAGGGGCCAGGGGGACCTCTATGGCTACACCTTC
-	TRBV9	TRBD2	TRBJ2-3	CASSAWTSDTDTQYF	TGTGCCAGCAGCGCCTGGACTAGCGACACAGATACGCAGTATTTT
-	TRBV6-5	TRBD1	TRBJ1-1	CASTVAGTGIEAFF	TGTGCCAGCACCGTTGCAGGGACAGGGATTGAAGCTTTCTTT
-	TRBV19	TRBD1	TRBJ2-7	CASSIPGQGLYEQYF	TGTGCCAGTAGTATACCGGGACAGGGCCTCTACGAGCAGTACTTC
-	TRBV10-1	-	TRBJ2-1	CASSESRRRTSYNEQFF	TGCGCCAGCAGTGAGTCAAGGCGGCGAACCTCATACAATGAGCAGTTCTTC
-	TRBV30	-	TRBJ2-3	CAWTSGLSTDTQYF	TGTGCCTGGACGTCGGGATTAAGCACAGATACGCAGTATTTT
-	TRBV19	-	TRBJ1-1	CASSFRGPVTEAFF	TGTGCCAGTAGTTTTAGGGGTCCGGTGACTGAAGCTTTCTTT
-	TRBV7-9	-	TRBJ1-5	CASSLWGEGYQPQHF	TGTGCCAGCAGCTTATGGGGGGAGGGATATCAGCCCCAGCATTTT